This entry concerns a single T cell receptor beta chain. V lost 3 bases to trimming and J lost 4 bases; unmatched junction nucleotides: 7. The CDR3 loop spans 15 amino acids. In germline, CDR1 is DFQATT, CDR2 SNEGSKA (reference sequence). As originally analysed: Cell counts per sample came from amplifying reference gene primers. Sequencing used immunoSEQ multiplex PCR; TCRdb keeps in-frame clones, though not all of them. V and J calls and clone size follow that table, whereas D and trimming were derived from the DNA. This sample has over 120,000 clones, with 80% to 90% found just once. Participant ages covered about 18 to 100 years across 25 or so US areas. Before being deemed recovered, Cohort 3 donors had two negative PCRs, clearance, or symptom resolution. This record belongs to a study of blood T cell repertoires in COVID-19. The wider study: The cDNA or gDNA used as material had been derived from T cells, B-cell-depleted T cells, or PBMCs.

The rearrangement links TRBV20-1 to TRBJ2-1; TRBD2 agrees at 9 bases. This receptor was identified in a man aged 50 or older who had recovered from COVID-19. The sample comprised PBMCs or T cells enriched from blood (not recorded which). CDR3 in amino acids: CSASRASGDYNEQFF. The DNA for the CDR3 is TGCAGTGCTAGTCGAGCTAGCGGGGATTACAATGAGCAGTTCTTC.